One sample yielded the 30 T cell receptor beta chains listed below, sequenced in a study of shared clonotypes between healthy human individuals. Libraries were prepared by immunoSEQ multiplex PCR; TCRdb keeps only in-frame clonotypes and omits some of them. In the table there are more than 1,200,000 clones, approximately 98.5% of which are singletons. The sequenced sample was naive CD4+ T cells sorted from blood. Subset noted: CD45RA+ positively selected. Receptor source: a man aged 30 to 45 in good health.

The CDR3 DNA reads TGTGCCAGCAGCCATGGGGACAATCGCGCCGAGCAGTACTTC. It codes for CASSHGDNRAEQYF. This chain joins TRBV5-5 and TRBJ2-7, with D possibly matching TRBD1 (6 bases). The CDR3 spans 14 residues. V was pared by 4 bases and J by 6 bases, with 17 bases between. Germline-derived CDR1 and CDR2 are SGHKS and YYEKEE (reference sequence). Full variable domain (outside the CDR3, taken from reference TRBV5-5 and TRBJ2-7): DAGVTQSPTHLIKTRGQQVTLRCSPISGHKSVSWYQQVLGQGPQFIFQYYEKEERGRGNFPDRFSARQFPNYSSELNVNALLLGDSALYLCASSHGDNRAEQYFGPGTRLTVT.

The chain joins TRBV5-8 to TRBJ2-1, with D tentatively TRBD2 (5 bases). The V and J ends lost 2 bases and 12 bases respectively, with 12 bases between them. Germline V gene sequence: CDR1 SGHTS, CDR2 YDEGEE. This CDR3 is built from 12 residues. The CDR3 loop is CASSFLASGQFF. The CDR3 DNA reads TGTGCCAGCAGCTTCCTGGCGAGCGGGCAGTTCTTC.

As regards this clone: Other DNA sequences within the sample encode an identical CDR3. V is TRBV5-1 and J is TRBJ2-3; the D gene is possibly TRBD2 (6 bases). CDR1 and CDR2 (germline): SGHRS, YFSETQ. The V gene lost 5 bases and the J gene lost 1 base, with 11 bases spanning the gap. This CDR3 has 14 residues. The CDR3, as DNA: TGCGCCAGCAGTTCACCGGGAGGCACAGATACGCAGTATTTT. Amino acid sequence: CASSSPGGTDTQYF.

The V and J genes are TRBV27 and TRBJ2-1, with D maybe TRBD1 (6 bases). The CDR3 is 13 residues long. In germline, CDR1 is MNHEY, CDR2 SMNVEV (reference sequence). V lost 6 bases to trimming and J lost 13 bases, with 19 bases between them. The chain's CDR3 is CASRGAAVLAQFF. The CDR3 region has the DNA TGTGCCAGCAGGGGGGCGGCTGTTCTGGCTCAGTTCTTC.

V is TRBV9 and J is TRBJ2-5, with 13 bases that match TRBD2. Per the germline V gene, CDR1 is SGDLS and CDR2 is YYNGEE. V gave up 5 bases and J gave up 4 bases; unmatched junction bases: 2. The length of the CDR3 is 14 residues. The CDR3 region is CASSRTSGRETQYF. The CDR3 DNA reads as TGTGCCAGCAGTCGGACTAGCGGGAGAGAGACCCAGTACTTC.

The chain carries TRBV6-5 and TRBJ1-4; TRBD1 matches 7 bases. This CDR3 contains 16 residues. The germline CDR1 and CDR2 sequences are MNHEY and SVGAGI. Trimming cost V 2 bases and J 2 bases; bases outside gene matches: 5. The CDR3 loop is CASSYEYRGTNEKLFF. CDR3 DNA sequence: TGTGCCAGCAGTTACGAGTACAGGGGTACTAATGAAAAACTGTTTTTT.

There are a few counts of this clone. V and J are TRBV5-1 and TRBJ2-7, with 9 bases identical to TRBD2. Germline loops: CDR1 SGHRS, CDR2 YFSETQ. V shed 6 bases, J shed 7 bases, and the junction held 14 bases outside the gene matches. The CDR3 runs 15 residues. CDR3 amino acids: CASTPRTSVVEEQYF. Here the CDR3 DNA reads TGCGCCAGCACACCGAGGACTAGCGTCGTGGAGGAGCAGTACTTC. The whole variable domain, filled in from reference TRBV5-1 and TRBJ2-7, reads KAGVTQTPRYLIKTRGQQVTLSCSPISGHRSVSWYQQTPGQGLQFLFEYFSETQRNKGNFPGRFSGRQFSNSRSEMNVSTLELGDSALYLCASTPRTSVVEEQYFGPGTRLTVT.

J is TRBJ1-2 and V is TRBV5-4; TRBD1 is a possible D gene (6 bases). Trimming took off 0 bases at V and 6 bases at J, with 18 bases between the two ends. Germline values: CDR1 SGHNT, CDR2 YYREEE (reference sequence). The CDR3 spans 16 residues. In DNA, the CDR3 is TGTGCCAGCAGCTTGGTGTTTCCGGGGGCGCAGGATGGCTACACCTTC. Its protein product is CASSLVFPGAQDGYTF.

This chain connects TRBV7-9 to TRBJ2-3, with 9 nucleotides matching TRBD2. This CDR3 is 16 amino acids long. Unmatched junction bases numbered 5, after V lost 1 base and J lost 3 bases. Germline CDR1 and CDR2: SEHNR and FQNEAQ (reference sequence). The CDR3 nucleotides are TGTGCCAGCAGCTTAGACGCGGGAGGGGAAACAGATACGCAGTATTTT. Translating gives CASSLDAGGETDTQYF. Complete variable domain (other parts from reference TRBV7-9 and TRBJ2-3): DTGVSQNPRHKITKRGQNVTFRCDPISEHNRLYWYRQTLGQGPEFLTYFQNEAQLEKSRLLSDRFSAERPKGSFSTLEIQRTEQGDSAMYLCASSLDAGGETDTQYFGPGTRLTVL.

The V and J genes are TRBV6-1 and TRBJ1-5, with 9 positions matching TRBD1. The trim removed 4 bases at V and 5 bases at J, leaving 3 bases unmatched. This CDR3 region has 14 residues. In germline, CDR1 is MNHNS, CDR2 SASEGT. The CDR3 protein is CASSVGTGHQPQHF. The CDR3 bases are TGTGCCAGCAGTGTTGGGACAGGGCATCAGCCCCAGCATTTT.

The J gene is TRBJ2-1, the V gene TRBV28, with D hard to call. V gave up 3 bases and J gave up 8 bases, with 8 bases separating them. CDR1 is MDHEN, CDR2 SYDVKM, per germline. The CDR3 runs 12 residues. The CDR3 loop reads CASSLGIYEQFF. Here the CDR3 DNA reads TGTGCCAGCAGTTTGGGCATCTATGAGCAGTTCTTC.

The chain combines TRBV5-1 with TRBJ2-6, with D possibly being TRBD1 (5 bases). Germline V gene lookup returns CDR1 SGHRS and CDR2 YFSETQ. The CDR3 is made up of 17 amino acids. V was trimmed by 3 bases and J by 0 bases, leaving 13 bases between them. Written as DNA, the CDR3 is TGCGCCAGCAGCTGGTCGACAGCCGCCTCTGGGGCCAACGTCCTGACTTTC. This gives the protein CASSWSTAASGANVLTF.

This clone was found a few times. CDR3 sequence reads: CASSLERDTEAFF. DNA for the CDR3: TGCGCCAGCAGCTTGGAGAGGGACACTGAAGCTTTCTTT. The rearrangement uses TRBV5-1 and TRBJ1-1; unclear D gene. The CDR3 covers 13 residues. Per germline, CDR1 SGHRS and CDR2 YFSETQ. Trimming left V 0 bases short and J 3 bases short, with 6 bases between.

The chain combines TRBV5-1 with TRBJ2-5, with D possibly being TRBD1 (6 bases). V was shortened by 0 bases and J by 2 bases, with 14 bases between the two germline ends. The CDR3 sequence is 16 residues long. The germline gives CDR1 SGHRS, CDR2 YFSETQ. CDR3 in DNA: TGCGCCAGCAGCTTGGCTACAGGGAACCTTCAAGAGACCCAGTACTTC. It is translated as CASSLATGNLQETQYF.

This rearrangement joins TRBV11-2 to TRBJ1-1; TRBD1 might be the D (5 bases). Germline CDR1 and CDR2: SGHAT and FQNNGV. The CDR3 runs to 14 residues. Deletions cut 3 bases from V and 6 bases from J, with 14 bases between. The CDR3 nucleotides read TGTGCCAGCAGCTTTCACTTGGGCAGGGCTGAAGCTTTCTTT. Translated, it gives CASSFHLGRAEAFF. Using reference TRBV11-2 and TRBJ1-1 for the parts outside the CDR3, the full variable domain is EAGVAQSPRYKIIEKRQSVAFWCNPISGHATLYWYQQILGQGPKLLIQFQNNGVVDDSQLPKDRFSAERLKGVDSTLKIQPAKLEDSAVYLCASSFHLGRAEAFFGQGTRLTVV.

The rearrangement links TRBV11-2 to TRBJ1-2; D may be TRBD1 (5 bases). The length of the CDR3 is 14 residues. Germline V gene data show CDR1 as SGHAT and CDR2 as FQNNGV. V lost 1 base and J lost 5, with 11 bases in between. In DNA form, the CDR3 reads TGTGCCAGCAGCTTAGCCCCAGGGTGGTATGGCTACACCTTC. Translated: CASSLAPGWYGYTF. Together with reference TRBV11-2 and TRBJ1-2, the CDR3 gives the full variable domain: EAGVAQSPRYKIIEKRQSVAFWCNPISGHATLYWYQQILGQGPKLLIQFQNNGVVDDSQLPKDRFSAERLKGVDSTLKIQPAKLEDSAVYLCASSLAPGWYGYTFGSGTRLTVV.

The CDR3 here is CASSELIPGQGLWEQFF. Here the CDR3 DNA reads TGCGCCAGCAGTGAGTTGATTCCGGGACAGGGACTCTGGGAGCAGTTCTTC. The J gene is TRBJ2-1, the V gene TRBV10-1, with 9 bases aligning to TRBD1. This CDR3 is 17 amino acids long. V lost 1 base to trimming and J lost 10 bases; unmatched junction nucleotides: 14. Per the germline V gene, CDR1 is WNHNN and CDR2 is SYGVQD (reference sequence).

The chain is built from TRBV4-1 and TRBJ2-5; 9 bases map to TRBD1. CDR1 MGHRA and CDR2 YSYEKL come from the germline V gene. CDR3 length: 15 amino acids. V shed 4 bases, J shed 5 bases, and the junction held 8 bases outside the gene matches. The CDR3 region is CASSPRDRVSETQYF. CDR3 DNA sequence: TGCGCCAGCAGCCCCCGGGACAGGGTTTCGGAGACCCAGTACTTC.

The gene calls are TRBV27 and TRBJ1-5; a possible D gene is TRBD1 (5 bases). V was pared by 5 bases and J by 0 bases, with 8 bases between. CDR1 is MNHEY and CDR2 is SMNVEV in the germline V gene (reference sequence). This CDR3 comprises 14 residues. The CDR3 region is CASSRTHSNQPQHF. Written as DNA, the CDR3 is TGTGCCAGCAGTAGGACACATAGCAATCAGCCCCAGCATTTT.

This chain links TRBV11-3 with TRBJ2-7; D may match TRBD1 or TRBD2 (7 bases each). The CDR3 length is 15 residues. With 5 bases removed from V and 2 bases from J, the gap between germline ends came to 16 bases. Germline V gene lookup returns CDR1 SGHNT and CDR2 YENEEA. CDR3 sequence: CASSQGGDGTYEQYF. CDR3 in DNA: TGTGCCAGCAGCCAGGGGGGGGACGGGACCTACGAGCAGTACTTC. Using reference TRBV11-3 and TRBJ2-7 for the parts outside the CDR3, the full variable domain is EAGVVQSPRYKIIEKKQPVAFWCNPISGHNTLYWYLQNLGQGPELLIRYENEEAVDDSQLPKDRFSAERLKGVDSTLKIQPAELGDSAVYLCASSQGGDGTYEQYFGPGTRLTVT.

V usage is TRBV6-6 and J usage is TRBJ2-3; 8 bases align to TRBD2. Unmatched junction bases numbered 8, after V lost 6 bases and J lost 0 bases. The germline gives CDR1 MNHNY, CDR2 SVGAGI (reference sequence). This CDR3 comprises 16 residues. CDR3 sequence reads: CASRRSLAVSTDTQYF. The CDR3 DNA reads TGTGCCAGCAGGAGATCACTAGCGGTTAGCACAGATACGCAGTATTTT.

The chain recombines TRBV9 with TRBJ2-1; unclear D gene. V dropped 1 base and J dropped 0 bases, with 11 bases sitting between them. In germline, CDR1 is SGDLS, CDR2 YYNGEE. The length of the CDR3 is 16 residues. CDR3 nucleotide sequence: TGTGCCAGCAGCGTAAGGCCAGATTTCTCCTACAATGAGCAGTTCTTC. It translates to CASSVRPDFSYNEQFF.

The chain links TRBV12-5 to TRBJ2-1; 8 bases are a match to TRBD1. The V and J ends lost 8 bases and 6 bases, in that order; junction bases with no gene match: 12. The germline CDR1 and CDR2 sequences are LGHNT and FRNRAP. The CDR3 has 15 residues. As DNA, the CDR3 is TGTGCTAGTACCCAGGGGGCGTTGGTCCCCAATGAGCAGTTCTTC. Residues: CASTQGALVPNEQFF.

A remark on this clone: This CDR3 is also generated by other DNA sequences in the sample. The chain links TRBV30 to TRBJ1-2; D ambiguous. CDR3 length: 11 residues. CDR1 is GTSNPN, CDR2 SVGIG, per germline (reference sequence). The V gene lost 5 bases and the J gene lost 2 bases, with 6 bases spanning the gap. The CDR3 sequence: CAWGPNYGYTF. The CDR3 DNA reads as TGTGCCTGGGGACCGAACTATGGCTACACCTTC.

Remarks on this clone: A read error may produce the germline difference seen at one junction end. As DNA, the CDR3 is TGTGCTAGCAGCTTTTTCAAGTTCACAGGGGGAACTGAAGCTTTCTTT. Residues: CASSFFKFTGGTEAFF. V is TRBV7-7 and J is TRBJ1-1; 8 nucleotides agree with TRBD1. CDR1 and CDR2 from the germline V gene are SSHAT and FNYEAQ (reference sequence). There are 16 residues in the CDR3. Full variable domain (outside the CDR3, taken from reference TRBV7-7 and TRBJ1-1): GAGVSQSPRYKVTKRGQDVTLRCDPISSHATLYWYQQALGQGPEFLTYFNYEAQPDKSGLPSDRFSAERPEGSISTLTIQRTEQRDSAMYRCASSFFKFTGGTEAFFGQGTRLTVV.

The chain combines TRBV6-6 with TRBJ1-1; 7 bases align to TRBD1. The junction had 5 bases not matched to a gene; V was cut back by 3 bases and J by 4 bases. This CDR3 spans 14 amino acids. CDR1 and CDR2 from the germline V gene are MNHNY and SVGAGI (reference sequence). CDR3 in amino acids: CASSYDRVLTEAFF. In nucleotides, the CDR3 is TGTGCCAGCAGTTATGACAGGGTGCTCACTGAAGCTTTCTTT.

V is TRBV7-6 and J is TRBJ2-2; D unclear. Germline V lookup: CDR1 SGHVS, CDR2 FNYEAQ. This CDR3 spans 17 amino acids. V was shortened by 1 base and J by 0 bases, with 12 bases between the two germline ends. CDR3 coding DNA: TGTGCCAGCAGCTTAGGATTCGGCGCGGCGAACACCGGGGAGCTGTTTTTT. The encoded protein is CASSLGFGAANTGELFF.

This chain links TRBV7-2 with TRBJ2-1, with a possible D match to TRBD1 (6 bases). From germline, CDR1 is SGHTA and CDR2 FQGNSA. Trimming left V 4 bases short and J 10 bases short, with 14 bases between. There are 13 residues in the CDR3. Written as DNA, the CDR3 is TGTGCCAGCAGCTCCTACAGGGTTAGAGAGCAGTTCTTC. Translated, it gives CASSSYRVREQFF.

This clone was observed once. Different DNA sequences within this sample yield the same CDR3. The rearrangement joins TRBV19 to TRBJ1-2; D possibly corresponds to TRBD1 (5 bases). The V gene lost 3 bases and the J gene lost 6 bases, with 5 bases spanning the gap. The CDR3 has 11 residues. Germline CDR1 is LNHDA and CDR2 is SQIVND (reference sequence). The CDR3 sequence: CASSIRDGYTF. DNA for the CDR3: TGTGCCAGTAGTATCAGGGATGGCTACACCTTC.

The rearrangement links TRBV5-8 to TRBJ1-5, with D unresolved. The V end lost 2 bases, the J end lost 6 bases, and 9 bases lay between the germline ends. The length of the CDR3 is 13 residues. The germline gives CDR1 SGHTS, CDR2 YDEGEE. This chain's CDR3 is CASSLFGSQPQHF. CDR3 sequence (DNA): TGTGCCAGCAGCTTATTTGGGTCTCAGCCCCAGCATTTT. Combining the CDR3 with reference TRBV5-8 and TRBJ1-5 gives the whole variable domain EAGVTQSPTHLIKTRGQQATLRCSPISGHTSVYWYQQALGLGLQFLLWYDEGEERNRGNFPPRFSGRQFPNYSSELNVNALELEDSALYLCASSLFGSQPQHFGDGTRLSIL.